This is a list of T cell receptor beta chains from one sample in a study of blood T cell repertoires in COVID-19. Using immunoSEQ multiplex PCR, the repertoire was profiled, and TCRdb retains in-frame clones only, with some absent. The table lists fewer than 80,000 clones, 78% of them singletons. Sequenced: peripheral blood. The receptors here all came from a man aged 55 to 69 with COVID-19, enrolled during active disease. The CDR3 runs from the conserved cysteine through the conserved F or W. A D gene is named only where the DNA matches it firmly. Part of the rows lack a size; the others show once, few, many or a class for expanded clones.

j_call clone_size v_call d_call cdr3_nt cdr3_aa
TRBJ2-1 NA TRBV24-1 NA TGTGCCACCAGTGACCCCCGGGTGGGGGGTAGCCACAATGAGCAGTTCTTC CATSDPRVGGSHNEQFF
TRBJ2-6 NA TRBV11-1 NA TGTGCCAGCAGCGCGGGAACAGGGGCCAACGTCCTGACTTTC CASSAGTGANVLTF
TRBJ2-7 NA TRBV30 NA TGTGCCTGGAGTGCGGGTGCGGCCTACGAGCAGTACTTC CAWSAGAAYEQYF
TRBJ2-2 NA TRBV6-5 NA TGTGCCAGCAGTACAGGGAGCACCGGGGAGCTGTTTTTT CASSTGSTGELFF
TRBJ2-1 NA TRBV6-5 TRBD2 TGTGCCAGCAGACTAGCGGGAGGTACATACAATGAGCAGTTCTTC CASRLAGGTYNEQFF
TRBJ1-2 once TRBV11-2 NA TGTGCCAGCAGCTTAGATCGGGGGGAAGGCTACACCTTC CASSLDRGEGYTF
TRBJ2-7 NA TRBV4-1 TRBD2 TGCGCCAGCAGCCACCTAGGAGGACTAGCGGGGGGCGAGCAGTACTTC CASSHLGGLAGGEQYF
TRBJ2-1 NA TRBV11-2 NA TGTGCCAGCAGCCGTGGGACTGCCTACAATGAGCAGTTCTTC CASSRGTAYNEQFF
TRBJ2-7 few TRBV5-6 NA TGTGCCAGCAGCTCAGAAAGGGGTAGTTACGTCTTGTACGAGCAGTACTTC CASSSERGSYVLYEQYF
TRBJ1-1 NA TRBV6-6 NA TGTGCCAGCAGTTTGGGCAGGAACACTGAAGCTTTCTTT CASSLGRNTEAFF
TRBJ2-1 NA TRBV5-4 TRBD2 TGTGCCAGCAGCTTGGAAGCGGGAGGGGGTGAGCAGTTCTTC CASSLEAGGGEQFF
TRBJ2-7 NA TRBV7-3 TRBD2 TGTGCCAGCAGCCAAATAGCGGGGGCCTACGAGCAGTACTTC CASSQIAGAYEQYF
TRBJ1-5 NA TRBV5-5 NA TGTGCCAGCAGCTTAAGACAGACCGGTCAGCCCCAGCATTTT CASSLRQTGQPQHF
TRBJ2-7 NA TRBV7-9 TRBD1 TGTGCCAGCAGCGAACAGGGGACCTCCTACGAGCAGTACTTC CASSEQGTSYEQYF
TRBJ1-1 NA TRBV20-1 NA TGCAGTGCTAGCGGTGGTGAAGCTTTCTTT CSASGGEAFF
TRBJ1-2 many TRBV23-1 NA TGCGCCAGCACCCAGGGGAGGGGCGTGCTGTACTATGGCTACACCTTC CASTQGRGVLYYGYTF
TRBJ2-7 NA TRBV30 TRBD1 TGTGCCTGGAGTGCAGGACAGGGCTACGAGCAGTACTTC CAWSAGQGYEQYF
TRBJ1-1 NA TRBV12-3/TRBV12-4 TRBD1 TGTGCCAGCAACAGGGGGAACACTGAAGCTTTCTTT CASNRGNTEAFF
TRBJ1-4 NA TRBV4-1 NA TGCGCCAGCAGCCAAGGCGGGGAAAAACTGTTTTTT CASSQGGEKLFF
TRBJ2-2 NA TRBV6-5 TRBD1 TGTGCCAGCAGTTACAGCACAGGGGGCACCGGGGAGCTGTTTTTT CASSYSTGGTGELFF
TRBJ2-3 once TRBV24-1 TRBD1 TGTGCCACCAAGACCGGACAGGGGGCGGCCACAGATACGCAGTATTTT CATKTGQGAATDTQYF
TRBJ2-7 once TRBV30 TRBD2 TGTGCCTGGGTACCGACGGGGGGGAGGGCTCTGAAGCAGTACTTC CAWVPTGGRALKQYF
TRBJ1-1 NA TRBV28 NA TGTGCCAGCAGTCAACCCCCCACGGCTGAAGCTTTCTTT CASSQPPTAEAFF